Sequencing of this TCR beta chain was carried out in a study of radiotherapy plus CTLA-4 blockade in lung cancer. On the study more broadly: Objective responses were documented in under 20% of patients, with disease control in approximately 31%.

Focal radiation plus CTLA-4 blockade with ipilimumab was administered to patients who had chemo-refractory metastatic non-small-cell lung cancer. This clone was detected only a few times. The antigen is undetermined. Findings of the study overall: Researchers report tumor-derived TCR clones expanding in blood after radiotherapy plus ipilimumab. Early clone dynamics of blood T cells, plus interferon-beta, reportedly predicted response best.

Method: immunoSEQ multiplex PCR; TCRdb's copy keeps in-frame clones and lacks some. Of roughly 15,000 clones in the sample, around three quarters were seen once. CDR1 is SGHTA and CDR2 is FQGNSA in the germline V gene. Trimming cost V 4 bases and J 8 bases; bases outside gene matches: 4. This CDR3 spans 14 amino acids. The TCR sequence derives from a human donor with non-small cell lung cancer whose response to radiotherapy plus ipilimumab could not be evaluated. The sample in question was peripheral blood, obtained from a patient treated with radiotherapy plus ipilimumab. This chain connects TRBV7-2 to TRBJ1-3; 11 bases are a match to TRBD1. The chain's CDR3 is CASSSGQGEYTIYF. Here the CDR3 DNA reads TGTGCCAGCAGCTCGGGACAGGGGGAATACACCATATATTTT.